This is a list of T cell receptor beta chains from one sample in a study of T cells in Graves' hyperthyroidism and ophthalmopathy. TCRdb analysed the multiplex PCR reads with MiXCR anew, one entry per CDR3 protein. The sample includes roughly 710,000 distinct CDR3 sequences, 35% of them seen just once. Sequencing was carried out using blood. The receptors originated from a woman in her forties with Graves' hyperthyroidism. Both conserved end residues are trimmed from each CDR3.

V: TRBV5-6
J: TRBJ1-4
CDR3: ASSLLDRGREKLF

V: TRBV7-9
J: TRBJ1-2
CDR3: ASSLVQAAGYT

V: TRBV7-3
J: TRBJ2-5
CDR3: ASSFLPGTSGSGETQY

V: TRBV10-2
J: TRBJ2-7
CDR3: ASGAGSSYEQY

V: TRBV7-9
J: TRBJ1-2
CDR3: ASSSHRGPNYGYT

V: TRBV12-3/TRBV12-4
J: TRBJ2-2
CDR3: ASRTGNTGELF

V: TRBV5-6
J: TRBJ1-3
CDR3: ASSAGGRPSSGNTIY

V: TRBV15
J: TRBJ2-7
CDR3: ATNSIQGGGLL

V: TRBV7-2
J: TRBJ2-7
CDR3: ASSPPSGGTYEQY

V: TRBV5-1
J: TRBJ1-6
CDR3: ASSLAPGGSSPLH

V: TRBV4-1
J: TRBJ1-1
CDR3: ASSQVGTGTGYITEAF

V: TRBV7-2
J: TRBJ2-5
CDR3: ASSLAGQGQGETQY

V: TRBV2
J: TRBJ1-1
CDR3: ASTPRWGTEAF

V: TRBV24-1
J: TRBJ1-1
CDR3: ATRAASNTEAF

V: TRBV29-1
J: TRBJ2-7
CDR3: SVDTGYGTYEQY

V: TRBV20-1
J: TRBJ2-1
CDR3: SARDLKADTNNEQF

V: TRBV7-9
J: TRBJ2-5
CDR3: ASSPVRGAETQY

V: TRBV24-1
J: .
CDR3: ATSDPTGGGEQF

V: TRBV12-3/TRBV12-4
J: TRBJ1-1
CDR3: ASSLQELAHTEAF

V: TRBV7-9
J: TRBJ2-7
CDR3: ASRPPGLGYEQY

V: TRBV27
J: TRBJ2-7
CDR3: ASSLSSGPSEQY

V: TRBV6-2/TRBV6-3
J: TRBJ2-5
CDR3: ASSRPVETQY

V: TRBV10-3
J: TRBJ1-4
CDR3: AISANGQGEDEKLF

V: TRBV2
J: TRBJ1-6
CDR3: ASSRGWDSPLH